This T cell receptor beta chain derives from a study of T-cell memory formation after mild COVID-19 (dated by TCRdb to about 2021). The study in broad terms: TCR sequence clusters from the two donors were found to be largely donor specific. Longitudinal TCRalpha and TCRbeta repertoire sequencing tracked T-cell clones expanding and contracting after mild COVID-19 in two donors. The cohort comprised two young, previously healthy adult volunteers, one female and one male.

The CDR3 runs 15 amino acids, cysteine and phenylalanine included. CDR3 DNA is the only sequence kept; it has 45 bases, read in frame from the first base. CDR1 and CDR2 were assigned from the germline V gene as MGHRA and YSYEKL. Sequencing was carried out with an Illumina NovaSeq 6000. TCRalpha and TCRbeta cDNA libraries were constructed by 5'RACE with constant-segment primers, with sample barcodes and unique molecular identifiers being introduced. Trizol reagent was used to extract RNA from every sample. Libraries were amplified in two PCR steps, with a second sample barcode and Illumina TruSeq adapters added in the second step. The libraries were sequenced on an Illumina NovaSeq using 2 x 150 bp paired-end reads. In the original analysis: Reads were demultiplexed and collapsed into UMI-guided consensus sequences with migec v1.2.7. With mixcr v2.1.11, UMI consensuses were aligned to TRA and TRB V and J templates and assembled into clonotypes. A clonotype was counted as expanded or contracted only when both edgeR and NoisET called the clonotype significant, with the noise models trained on biological replicates. For edgeR calls, a false discovery rate-adjusted p below 0.01 and a log2 fold-change threshold of 1 were applied. As an exploratory analysis of dynamics, max-normalized trajectories of the 1000 most abundant clonotypes were examined with PCA combined with hierarchical clustering. Each responding clone was given a CD4 or CD8 phenotype based on the CD4+ and CD8+ repertoires, which had been sequenced separately. TCRdb reprocessed the public reads (quality trimming at Q25 with fastp, clone calling with MiXCR) and kept in-frame beta chains. When rows share a CDR3 protein, they turn into one entry using the most common DNA and genes. None of the V and J calls come from the authors' own analysis; TCRdb made them. The sample data list 300,000 to 350,000 distinct CDR3 sequences, and roughly a fifth of these were observed just once. Clones ranked in the top ten supply around 20% of the sample.

General findings and caveats noted by the study authors: Contracting CD4+ clones were found mainly in CM and EM memory subsets, while CD8+ clones were enriched in EMRA. The detection of some responding clones in pre-infection memory suggests that pre-existing cross-reactive memory T cells joined the SARS-CoV-2 response. The study covered only two mild cases, and larger cohorts including severe cases with pre-infection samples were considered necessary. Clones contracting from day 15 to 85 had balanced CD4/CD8 phenotypes, while a second wave expanding from day 15 to 37 was biased towards CD4+. SARS-CoV-2 specificity was not confirmed for the second-wave clones peaking on day 37.

In this sample, this clonotype turned up a few times. Its antigen remains undetermined. The junction departs from the called germline gene at one end, perhaps through a read error. Ficoll-Paque density gradient centrifugation was used to isolate PBMCs. The chain uses TRBV4-1 and TRBJ2-1; a stretch of 11 junction bases matches TRBD1. The TCR sequence derives from a man younger than 35 who had mild COVID-19 (a few samples of this study predate the infection). The sample titles of this study are shuffled in the database, so cell type and time point are left out; the donor was told from shared clones. Sequences were obtained from PBMCs or a T cell subset sorted from them (not recorded which). The CDR3 loop reads CASSQKGTGGSLIDF. The base sequence is TGCGCCAGCAGCCAAAAAGGGACAGGGGGTTCTTTGATTGACTTC.